What follows describes a single TCR beta chain. Sequenced by immunoSEQ multiplex PCR; TCRdb stores in-frame clones only, minus some. The sample has under 40,000 clones; more than 60% are singletons. The data originate from a study of OX40 agonist ivuxolimab in advanced cancers. Looking at the study overall: Patients received ivuxolimab, an intravenous treatment, every 2 weeks at 0.01 to 10 mg/kg. Dose-escalation patients were diagnosed with hepatocellular carcinoma, melanoma, renal cell cancer or head and neck cancer.

With autoimmune disease history or systemic immunosuppression, patients were excluded. The timepoints at which blood was sampled were baseline, cycle 4 day 1, and cycle 7 day 1. The CDR3 extends over 15 amino acids. The sequences come from CD4+ or CD8+ T cells sorted from blood, collected in a trial of the OX40 agonist ivuxolimab. The receptor was isolated from an adult with an advanced solid tumor such as melanoma, head and neck, liver or kidney cancer. The genes are TRBV21-1 and TRBJ2-5; the table calls TRBD1, which could not be checked here. TRBV21-1 counts as a pseudogene. CDR3: CASTIGQRIQETQYF. CDR3 sequence (DNA): TGTGCCAGCACCATAGGACAGCGGATTCAGGAGACCCAGTACTTC.